This T cell receptor beta chain derives from a study of control samples from healthy donors and cancer patients. The table came from immunoSEQ multiplex PCR; TCRdb's copy has only in-frame clones and leaves some out. The sample includes 70,000 to 75,000 clones, approximately 84% of them seen just once. The germline V and J ends were trimmed by 3 bases and 4 bases, with 4 bases remaining between them. Germline assignment: CDR1 DFQATT and CDR2 SNEGSKA (reference sequence). The length of the CDR3 is 11 residues. The sample was blood. The rearrangement joins TRBV20-1 to TRBJ1-3; D is ambiguous. The sequence was collected from a woman in her 50s in good health. The CDR3 protein is CSASLGNTIYF. The CDR3 DNA reads TGCAGTGCTAGCCTGGGAAACACCATATATTTT.